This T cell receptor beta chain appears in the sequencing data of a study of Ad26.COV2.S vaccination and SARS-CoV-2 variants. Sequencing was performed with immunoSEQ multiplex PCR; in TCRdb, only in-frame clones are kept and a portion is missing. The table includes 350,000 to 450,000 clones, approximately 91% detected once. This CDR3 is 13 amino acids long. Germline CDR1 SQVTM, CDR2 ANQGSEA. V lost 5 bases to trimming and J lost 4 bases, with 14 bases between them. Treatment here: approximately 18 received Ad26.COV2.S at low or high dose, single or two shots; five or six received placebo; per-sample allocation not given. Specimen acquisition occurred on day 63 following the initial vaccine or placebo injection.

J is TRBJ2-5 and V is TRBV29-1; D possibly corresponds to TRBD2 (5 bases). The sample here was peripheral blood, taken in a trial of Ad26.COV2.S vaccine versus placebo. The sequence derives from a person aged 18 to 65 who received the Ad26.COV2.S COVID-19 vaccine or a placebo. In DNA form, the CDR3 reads TGCAGCGTTTCGAGGGCCCCCGCAGAGACCCAGTACTTC. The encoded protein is CSVSRAPAETQYF.